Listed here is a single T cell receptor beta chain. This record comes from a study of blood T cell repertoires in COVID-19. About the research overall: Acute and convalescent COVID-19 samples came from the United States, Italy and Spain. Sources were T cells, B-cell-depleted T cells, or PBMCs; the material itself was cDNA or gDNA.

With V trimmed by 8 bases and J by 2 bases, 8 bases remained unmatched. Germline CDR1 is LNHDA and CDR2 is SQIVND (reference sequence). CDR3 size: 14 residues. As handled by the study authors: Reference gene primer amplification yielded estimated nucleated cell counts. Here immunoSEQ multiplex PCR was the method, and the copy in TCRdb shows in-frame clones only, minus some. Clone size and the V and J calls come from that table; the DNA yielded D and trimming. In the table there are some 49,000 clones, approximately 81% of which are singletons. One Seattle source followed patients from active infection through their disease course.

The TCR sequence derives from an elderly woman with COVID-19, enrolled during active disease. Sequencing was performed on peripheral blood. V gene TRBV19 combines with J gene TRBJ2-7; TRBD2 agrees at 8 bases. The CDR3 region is CASRPGLGAYEQYF. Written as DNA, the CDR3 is TGTGCCAGTCGACCGGGACTAGGGGCCTACGAGCAGTACTTC. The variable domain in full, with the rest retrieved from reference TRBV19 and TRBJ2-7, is DGGITQSPKYLFRKEGQNVTLSCEQNLNHDAMYWYRQDPGQGLRLIYYSQIVNDFQKGDIAEGYSVSREKKESFPLTVTSAQKNPTAFYLCASRPGLGAYEQYFGPGTRLTVT.